This T cell receptor beta chain was sequenced during a study of cytomegalovirus exposure and HLA in healthy donors. The germline V gene has CDR1 MNHEY and CDR2 SVGAGI. The ends lost 10 bases at V and 0 bases at J; junction bases unmatched: 8. CDR3 length: 14 amino acids. The PCR made use of 60 Vbeta and 13 Jbeta primers. Assay used: immunoSEQ multiplex PCR; TCRdb lists only in-frame clones, some missing. The profile shows 85,000 to 130,000 clones, 75% to 85% of them singletons. The TCR sequence derives from a man in his forties or fifties in good health and CMV-seronegative. Sequencing was carried out using PBMCs. The chain is built from TRBV6-5 and TRBJ1-2, with 7 bases that match TRBD1. The CDR3 spells CATLPTGTNYGYTF. CDR3 DNA sequence: TGTGCCACCCTACCGACAGGGACTAACTATGGCTACACCTTC.